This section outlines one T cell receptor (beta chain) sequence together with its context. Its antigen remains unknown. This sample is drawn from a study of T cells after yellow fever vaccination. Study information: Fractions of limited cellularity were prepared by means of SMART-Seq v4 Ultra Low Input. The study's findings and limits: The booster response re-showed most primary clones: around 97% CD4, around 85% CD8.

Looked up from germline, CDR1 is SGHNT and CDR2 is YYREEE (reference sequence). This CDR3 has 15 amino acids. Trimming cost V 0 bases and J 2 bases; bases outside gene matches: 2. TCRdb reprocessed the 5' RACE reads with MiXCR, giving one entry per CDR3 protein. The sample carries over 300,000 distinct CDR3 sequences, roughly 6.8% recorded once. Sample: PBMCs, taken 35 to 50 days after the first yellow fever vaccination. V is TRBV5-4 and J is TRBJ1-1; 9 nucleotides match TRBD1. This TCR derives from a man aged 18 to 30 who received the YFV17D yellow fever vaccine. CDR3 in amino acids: CASSLGTGENTEAFF. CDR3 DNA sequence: TGTGCCAGCAGCTTGGGGACAGGGGAAAACACTGAAGCTTTCTTT.